This TCR beta chain was sequenced in a study of beta chain features in type 1 diabetes. CDR1 and CDR2 from the germline V gene are SGHAT and FQNNGV. The V and J ends lost 6 bases and 0 bases, in that order; junction bases with no gene match: 8. The CDR3 sequence is 16 residues long. Of the isolated RNA, all was reverse transcribed, and so the sequenced material was expressed TCRB transcripts. This table comes from immunoSEQ multiplex PCR, and its TCRdb copy is limited to in-frame clones, with some not included. Among about 150,000 clones listed, more than 9% were seen once. This TCR was recovered from a man aged 18 to 30 in good health. The V call is TRBV11-2, the J call TRBJ1-3, with 7 positions matching TRBD1. Sequences were obtained from naive CD4+ T cells from blood. DNA for the CDR3: TGTGCCAGCAGTCCATTGACAGGGAGCTCTGGAAACACCATATATTTT. Translation gives CASSPLTGSSGNTIYF. Using reference TRBV11-2 and TRBJ1-3 for the parts outside the CDR3, the full variable domain is EAGVAQSPRYKIIEKRQSVAFWCNPISGHATLYWYQQILGQGPKLLIQFQNNGVVDDSQLPKDRFSAERLKGVDSTLKIQPAKLEDSAVYLCASSPLTGSSGNTIYFGEGSWLTVV.